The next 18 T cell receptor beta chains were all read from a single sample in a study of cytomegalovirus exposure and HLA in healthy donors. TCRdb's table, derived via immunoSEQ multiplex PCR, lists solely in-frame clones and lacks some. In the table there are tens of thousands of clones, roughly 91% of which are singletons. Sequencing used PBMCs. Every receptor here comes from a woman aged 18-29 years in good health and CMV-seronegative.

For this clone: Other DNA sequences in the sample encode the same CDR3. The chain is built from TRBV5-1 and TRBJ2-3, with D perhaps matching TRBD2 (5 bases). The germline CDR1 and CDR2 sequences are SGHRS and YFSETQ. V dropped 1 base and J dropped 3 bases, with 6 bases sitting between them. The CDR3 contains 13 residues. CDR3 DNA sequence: TGCGCCAGCAGCTTGAGAGGGACAGATACGCAGTATTTT. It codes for CASSLRGTDTQYF.

Here the CDR3 DNA reads TGTGCCAGCAGCTTAATGGGACAGGAATACACTGAAGCTTTCTTT. Translation: CASSLMGQEYTEAFF. The J gene is TRBJ1-1, the V gene TRBV7-2, with 8 bases that match TRBD1. V was clipped by 2 bases and J by 3 bases; unmatched bases: 5. This CDR3 region has 15 residues. Germline V gene data show CDR1 as SGHTA and CDR2 as FQGNSA. The whole variable domain, remainder taken from reference TRBV7-2 and TRBJ1-1, is GAGVSQSPSNKVTEKGKDVELRCDPISGHTALYWYRQSLGQGLEFLIYFQGNSAPDKSGLPSDRFSAERTGGSVSTLTIQRTQQEDSAVYLCASSLMGQEYTEAFFGQGTRLTVV.

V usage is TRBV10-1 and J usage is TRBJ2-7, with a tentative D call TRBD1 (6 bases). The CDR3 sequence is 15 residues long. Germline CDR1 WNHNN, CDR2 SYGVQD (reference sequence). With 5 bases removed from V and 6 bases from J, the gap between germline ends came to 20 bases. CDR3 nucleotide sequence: TGCGCCAGCAGTTACAGGGAAGTCGGCCTCTGCGAGCAGTACTTC. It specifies CASSYREVGLCEQYF.

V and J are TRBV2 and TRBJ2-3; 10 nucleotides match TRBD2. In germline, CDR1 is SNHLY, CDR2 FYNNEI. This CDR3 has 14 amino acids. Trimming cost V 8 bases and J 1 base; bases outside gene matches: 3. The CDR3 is CASAGTSGTDTQYF. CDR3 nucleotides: TGTGCCAGCGCCGGGACTAGCGGCACAGATACGCAGTATTTT.

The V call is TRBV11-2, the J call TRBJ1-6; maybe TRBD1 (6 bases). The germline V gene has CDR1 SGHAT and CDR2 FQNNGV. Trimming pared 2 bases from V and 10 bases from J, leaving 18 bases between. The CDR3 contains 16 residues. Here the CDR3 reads CASSLSTGGSGSPLHF. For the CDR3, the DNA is TGTGCCAGCAGCTTATCTACGGGGGGCAGCGGGTCACCCCTCCACTTT.

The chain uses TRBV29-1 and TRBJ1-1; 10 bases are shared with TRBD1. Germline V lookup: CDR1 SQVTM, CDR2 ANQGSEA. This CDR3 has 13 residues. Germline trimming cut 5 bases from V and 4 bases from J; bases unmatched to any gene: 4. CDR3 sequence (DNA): TGCAGCGTTATGACAGGGGGCTTCACTGAAGCTTTCTTT. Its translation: CSVMTGGFTEAFF.

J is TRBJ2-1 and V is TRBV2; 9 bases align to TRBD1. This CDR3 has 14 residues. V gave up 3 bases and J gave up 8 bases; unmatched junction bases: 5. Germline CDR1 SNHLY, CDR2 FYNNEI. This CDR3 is CASSETGTGYEQFF. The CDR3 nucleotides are TGTGCCAGCAGTGAGACCGGGACAGGGTATGAGCAGTTCTTC.

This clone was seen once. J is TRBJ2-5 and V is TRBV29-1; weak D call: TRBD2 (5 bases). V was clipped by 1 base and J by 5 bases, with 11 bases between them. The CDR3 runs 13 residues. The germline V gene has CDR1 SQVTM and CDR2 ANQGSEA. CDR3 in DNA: TGCAGCGTTGAAGGGAATCCGGGGGAGACCCAGTACTTC. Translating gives CSVEGNPGETQYF.

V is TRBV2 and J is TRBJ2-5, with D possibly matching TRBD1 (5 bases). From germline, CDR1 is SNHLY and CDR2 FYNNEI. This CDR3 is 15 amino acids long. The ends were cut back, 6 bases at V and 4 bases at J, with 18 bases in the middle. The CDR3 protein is CASSLIRAQGETQYF. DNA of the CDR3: TGTGCCAGCAGCCTTATCCGGGCCCAGGGAGAGACCCAGTACTTC.

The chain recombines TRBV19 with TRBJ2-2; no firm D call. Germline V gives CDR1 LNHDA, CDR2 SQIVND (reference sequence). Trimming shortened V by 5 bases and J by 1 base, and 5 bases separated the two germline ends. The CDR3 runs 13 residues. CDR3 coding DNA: TGTGCCAGTAGTTCGAGGAACACCGGGGAGCTGTTTTTT. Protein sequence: CASSSRNTGELFF.

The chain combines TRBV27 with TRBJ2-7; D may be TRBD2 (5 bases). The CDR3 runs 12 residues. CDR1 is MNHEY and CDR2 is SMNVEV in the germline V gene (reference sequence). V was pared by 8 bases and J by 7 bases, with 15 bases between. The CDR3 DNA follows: TGTGCCAGCCAGAGGAGGCCGGGGGAGCAGTACTTC. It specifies CASQRRPGEQYF.

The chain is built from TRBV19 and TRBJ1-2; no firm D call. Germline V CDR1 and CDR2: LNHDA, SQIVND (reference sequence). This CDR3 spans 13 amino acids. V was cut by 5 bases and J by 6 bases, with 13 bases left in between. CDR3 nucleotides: TGTGCCAGTAGTCTTGGGGAGACGAATGGCTACACCTTC. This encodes CASSLGETNGYTF.

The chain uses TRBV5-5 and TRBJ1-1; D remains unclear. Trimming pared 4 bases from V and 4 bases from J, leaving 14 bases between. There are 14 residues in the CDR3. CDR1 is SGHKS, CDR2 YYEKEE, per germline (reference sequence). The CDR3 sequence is CASSVQRGFTEAFF. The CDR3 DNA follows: TGTGCCAGCAGCGTCCAGCGGGGTTTCACTGAAGCTTTCTTT.

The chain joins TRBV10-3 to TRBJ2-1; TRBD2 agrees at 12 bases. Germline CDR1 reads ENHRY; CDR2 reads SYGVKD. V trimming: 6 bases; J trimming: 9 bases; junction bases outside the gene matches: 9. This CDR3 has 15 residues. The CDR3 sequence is CAISPTSGRSLEQFF. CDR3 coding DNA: TGTGCCATCAGCCCGACTAGCGGGAGATCCCTTGAGCAGTTCTTC.

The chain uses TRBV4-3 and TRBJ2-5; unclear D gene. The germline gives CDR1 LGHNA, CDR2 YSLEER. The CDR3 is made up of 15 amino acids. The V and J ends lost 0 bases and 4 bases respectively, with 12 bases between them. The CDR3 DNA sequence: TGCGCCAGCAGCCAAGAACGGTACCCCCCAGAGACCCAGTACTTC. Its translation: CASSQERYPPETQYF.

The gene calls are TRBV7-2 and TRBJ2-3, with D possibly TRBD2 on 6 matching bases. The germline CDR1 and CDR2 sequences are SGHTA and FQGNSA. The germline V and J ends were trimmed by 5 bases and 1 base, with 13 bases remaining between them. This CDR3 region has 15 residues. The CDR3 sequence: CASSTWGVGTDTQYF. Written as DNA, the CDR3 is TGTGCCAGCAGCACTTGGGGGGTGGGCACAGATACGCAGTATTTT. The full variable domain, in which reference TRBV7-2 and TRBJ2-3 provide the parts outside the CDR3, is GAGVSQSPSNKVTEKGKDVELRCDPISGHTALYWYRQSLGQGLEFLIYFQGNSAPDKSGLPSDRFSAERTGGSVSTLTIQRTQQEDSAVYLCASSTWGVGTDTQYFGPGTRLTVL.

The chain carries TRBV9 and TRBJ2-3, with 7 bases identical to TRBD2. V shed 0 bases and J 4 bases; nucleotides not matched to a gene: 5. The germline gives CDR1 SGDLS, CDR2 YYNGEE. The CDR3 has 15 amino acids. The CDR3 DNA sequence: TGTGCCAGCAGCGTAGGTGGTAGCGGGCCAGATACGCAGTATTTT. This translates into CASSVGGSGPDTQYF.

The CDR3 is CASSPPTGMGGYTF. The CDR3 nucleotides are TGTGCCAGCAGTCCCCCGACAGGGATGGGAGGCTACACCTTC. This chain connects TRBV6-5 to TRBJ1-2; the match to TRBD1 covers 7 bases. V lost 5 bases and J lost 8; bases outside the gene matches: 11. The CDR3 totals 14 residues. Germline CDR1 reads MNHEY; CDR2 reads SVGAGI.